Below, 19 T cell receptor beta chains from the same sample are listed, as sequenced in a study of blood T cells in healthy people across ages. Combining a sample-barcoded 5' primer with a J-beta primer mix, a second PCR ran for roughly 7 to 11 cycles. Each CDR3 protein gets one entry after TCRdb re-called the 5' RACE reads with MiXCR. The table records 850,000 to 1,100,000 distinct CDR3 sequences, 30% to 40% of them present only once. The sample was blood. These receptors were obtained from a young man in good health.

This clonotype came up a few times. CDR3 sequence reads: CASSLRTTEQYF. In DNA, the CDR3 is TGTGCCAGCAGCTTACGAACGACTGAGCAGTACTTC. V usage is TRBV13 and J usage is TRBJ2-5; the D is unclear. This CDR3 has 12 residues. V dropped 2 bases and J dropped 11 bases, with 12 bases sitting between them. In germline, CDR1 is PRHDT, CDR2 FYEKMQ (reference sequence).

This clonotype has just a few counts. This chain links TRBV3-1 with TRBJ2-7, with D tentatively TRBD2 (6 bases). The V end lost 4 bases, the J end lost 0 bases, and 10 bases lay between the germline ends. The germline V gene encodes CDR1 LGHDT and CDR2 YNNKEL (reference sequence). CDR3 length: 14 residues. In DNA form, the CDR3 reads TGTGCCAGCAGCCGGGACTTGGGCTCCTACGAGCAGTACTTC. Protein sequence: CASSRDLGSYEQYF.

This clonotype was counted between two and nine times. The DNA for the CDR3 is TGCGCCAGCAGCCTCCATTATTCTCGGGGGGACAATGAGCAGTTCTTC. This encodes CASSLHYSRGDNEQFF. The chain couples TRBV5-1 to TRBJ2-1, with 7 bases matching TRBD2. This CDR3 spans 16 amino acids. Germline V gene lookup returns CDR1 SGHRS and CDR2 YFSETQ. Trimming took 4 bases from V and 5 from J; bases not matched to a gene: 12. The full variable domain, completed using reference TRBV5-1 and TRBJ2-1, is KAGVTQTPRYLIKTRGQQVTLSCSPISGHRSVSWYQQTPGQGLQFLFEYFSETQRNKGNFPGRFSGRQFSNSRSEMNVSTLELGDSALYLCASSLHYSRGDNEQFFGPGTRLTVL.

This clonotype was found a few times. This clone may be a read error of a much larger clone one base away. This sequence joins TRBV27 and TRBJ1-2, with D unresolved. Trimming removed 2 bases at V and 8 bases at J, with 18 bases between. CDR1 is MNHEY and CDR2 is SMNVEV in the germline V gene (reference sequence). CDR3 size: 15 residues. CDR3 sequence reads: CASSLDHRSTTGYTF. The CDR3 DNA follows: TGTGCCAGCAGTTTAGACCATCGGTCGACGACGGGCTACACCTTC.

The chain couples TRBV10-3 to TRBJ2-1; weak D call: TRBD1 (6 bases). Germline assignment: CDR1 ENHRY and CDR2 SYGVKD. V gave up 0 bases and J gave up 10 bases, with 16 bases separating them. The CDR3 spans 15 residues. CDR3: CAISESKDRGYEQFF. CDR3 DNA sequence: TGTGCCATCAGTGAGTCTAAGGACAGAGGTTACGAGCAGTTCTTC.

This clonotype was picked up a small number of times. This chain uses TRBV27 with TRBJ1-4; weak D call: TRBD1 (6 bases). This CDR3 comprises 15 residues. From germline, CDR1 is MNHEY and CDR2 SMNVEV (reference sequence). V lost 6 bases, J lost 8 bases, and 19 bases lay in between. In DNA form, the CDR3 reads TGTGCCAGCAGCACAAAGGGGGGGCTTGCCGAAAAACTGTTTTTT. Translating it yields CASSTKGGLAEKLFF.

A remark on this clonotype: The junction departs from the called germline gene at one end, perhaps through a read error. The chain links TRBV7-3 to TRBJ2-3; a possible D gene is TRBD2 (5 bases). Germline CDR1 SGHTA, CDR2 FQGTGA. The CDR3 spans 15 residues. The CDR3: CANSPVGSNTDTQYF. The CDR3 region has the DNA TGTGCCAACAGCCCGGTGGGGAGTAACACAGATACGCAGTATTTT.

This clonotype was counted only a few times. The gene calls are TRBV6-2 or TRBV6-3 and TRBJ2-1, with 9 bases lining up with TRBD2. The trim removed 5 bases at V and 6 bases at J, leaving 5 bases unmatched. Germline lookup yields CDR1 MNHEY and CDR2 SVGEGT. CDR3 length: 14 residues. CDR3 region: CASSTGLASNEQFF. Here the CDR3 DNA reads TGTGCCAGCAGTACGGGACTAGCCAGCAATGAGCAGTTCTTC.

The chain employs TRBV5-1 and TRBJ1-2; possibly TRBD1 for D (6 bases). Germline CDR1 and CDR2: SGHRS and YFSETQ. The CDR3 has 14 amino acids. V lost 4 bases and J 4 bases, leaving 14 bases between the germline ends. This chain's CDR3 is CASSPEGVGYGYTF. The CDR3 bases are TGCGCCAGCAGCCCGGAGGGGGTCGGCTATGGCTACACCTTC.

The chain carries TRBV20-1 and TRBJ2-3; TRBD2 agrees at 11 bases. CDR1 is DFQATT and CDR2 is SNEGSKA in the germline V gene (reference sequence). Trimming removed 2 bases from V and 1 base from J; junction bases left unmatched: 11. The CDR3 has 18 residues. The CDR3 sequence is CSARRTSGGSLRTDTQYF. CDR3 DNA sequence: TGCAGTGCTAGACGCACTAGCGGGGGCTCTTTACGCACAGATACGCAGTATTTT.

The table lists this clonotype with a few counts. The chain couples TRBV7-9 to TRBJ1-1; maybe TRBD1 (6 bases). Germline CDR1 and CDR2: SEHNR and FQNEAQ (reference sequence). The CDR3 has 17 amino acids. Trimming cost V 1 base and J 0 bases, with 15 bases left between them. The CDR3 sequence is CASSLGGPGALNTEAFF. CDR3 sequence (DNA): TGTGCCAGCAGCTTAGGGGGGCCAGGGGCACTGAACACTGAAGCTTTCTTT. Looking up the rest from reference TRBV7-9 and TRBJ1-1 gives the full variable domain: DTGVSQNPRHKITKRGQNVTFRCDPISEHNRLYWYRQTLGQGPEFLTYFQNEAQLEKSRLLSDRFSAERPKGSFSTLEIQRTEQGDSAMYLCASSLGGPGALNTEAFFGQGTRLTVV.

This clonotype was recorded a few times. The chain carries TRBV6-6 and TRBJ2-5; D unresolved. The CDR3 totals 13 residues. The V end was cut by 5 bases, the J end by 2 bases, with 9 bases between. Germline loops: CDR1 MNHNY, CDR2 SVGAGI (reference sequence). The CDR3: CASSDNRQETQYF. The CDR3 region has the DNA TGTGCCAGCAGTGATAACAGACAAGAGACCCAGTACTTC.

CDR3 protein: CSARDNNSPLHF. The CDR3 bases are TGCAGTGCTAGAGATAATAATTCACCCCTCCACTTT. This chain uses TRBV20-1 with TRBJ1-6; D remains unclear. The CDR3 runs 12 residues. Germline assignment: CDR1 DFQATT and CDR2 SNEGSKA (reference sequence). V lost 0 bases and J lost 5, with 2 bases in between.

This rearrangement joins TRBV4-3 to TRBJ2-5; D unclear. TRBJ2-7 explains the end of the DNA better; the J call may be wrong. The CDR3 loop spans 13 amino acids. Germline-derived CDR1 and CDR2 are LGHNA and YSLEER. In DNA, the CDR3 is TGCGCCAGCAGCCAAGATCCTCGGGCCGAGCAGTACTTC. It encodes CASSQDPRAEQYF.

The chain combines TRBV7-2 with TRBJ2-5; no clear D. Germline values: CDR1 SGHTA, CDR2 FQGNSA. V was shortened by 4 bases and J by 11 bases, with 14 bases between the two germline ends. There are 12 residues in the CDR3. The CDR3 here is CASSSNGNEQYF. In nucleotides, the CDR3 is TGTGCCAGCAGCTCAAACGGCAATGAGCAGTACTTC.

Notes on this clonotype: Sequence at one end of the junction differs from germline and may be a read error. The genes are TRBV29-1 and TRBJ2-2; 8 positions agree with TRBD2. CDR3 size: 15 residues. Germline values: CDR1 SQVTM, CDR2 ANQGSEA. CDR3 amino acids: CSAEQRGTNTGELFF. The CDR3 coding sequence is TGCAGCGCTGAACAGCGGGGGACGAACACCGGGGAGCTGTTTTTT.

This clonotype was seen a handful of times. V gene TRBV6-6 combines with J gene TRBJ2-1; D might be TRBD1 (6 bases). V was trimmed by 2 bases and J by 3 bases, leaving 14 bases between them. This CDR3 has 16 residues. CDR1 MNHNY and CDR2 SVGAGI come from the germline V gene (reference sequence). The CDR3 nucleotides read TGTGCCAGCAGTTACCCCGGGACACAAAACTACAATGAGCAGTTCTTC. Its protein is CASSYPGTQNYNEQFF.

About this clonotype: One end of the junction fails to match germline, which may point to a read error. The DNA for the CDR3 is TGTGCCAGTAGCTTAAGGGAGGGGTCCTACACAGATACGCAGTATTTT. This encodes CASSLREGSYTDTQYF. The chain carries TRBV11-2 and TRBJ2-3, with 7 bases fitting TRBD2. Germline V gene sequence: CDR1 SGHAT, CDR2 FQNNGV. The CDR3 has 16 amino acids.

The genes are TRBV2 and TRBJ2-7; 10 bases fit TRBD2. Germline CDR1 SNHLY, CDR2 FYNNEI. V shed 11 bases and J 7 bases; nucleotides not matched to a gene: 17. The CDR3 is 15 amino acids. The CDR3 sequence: CAGGEGTSDWGEQYF. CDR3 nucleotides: TGTGCCGGGGGAGAAGGGACTAGCGATTGGGGTGAGCAGTACTTC.